These T cell receptor beta chains were read from a single sample in a study of blood T cell repertoires in COVID-19. The data were produced by immunoSEQ multiplex PCR, yet TCRdb's version contains in-frame clones alone and is incomplete. The sample yields some 210,000 clones, under 90% seen once. The specimen was PBMCs or T cells enriched from blood (not recorded which). All receptors come from a woman in her forties or fifties with acute COVID-19. The conserved cysteine and the conserved F or W are not part of the CDR3 here.

J	V	CDR3
TRBJ1-2	TRBV18	ASSPKGALDYGYT
TRBJ2-7	TRBV3-1/TRBV3-2	ASSQDLGLAIVGDSSSYEQY
TRBJ2-7	TRBV28	ASSSTASYEQY
TRBJ2-1	TRBV27	ATTIGLAGSNEQF
TRBJ1-2	TRBV3-1/TRBV3-2	ASSQDLSGQANYGYT
TRBJ2-3	TRBV18	ASTTDPTDTQY
TRBJ2-3	TRBV20-1	SASLQRGPTDTQY
TRBJ2-4	TRBV14	ATRQGEILAKNIQY
TRBJ1-2	TRBV6-2/TRBV6-3	ASSYPRGQYYGYT
TRBJ2-7	TRBV11-2	ASSLDGGVSYEQY
TRBJ1-6	TRBV28	ASRGSGNSPLH
TRBJ1-6	TRBV25-1	ASSESPRALH
TRBJ1-2	TRBV18	ASSLVLEKGYT
TRBJ2-3	TRBV5-1	ASSSLTSGGPTDTQY
TRBJ2-1	TRBV7-2	ASSPRGLAGPSYNEQF
TRBJ2-7	TRBV9	ASSVGPGTSGSYEQY
TRBJ2-4	TRBV4-2	ASSQEAGGPGDIQY
TRBJ1-2	TRBV13	ASSLDRGDGYT
TRBJ1-2	TRBV14	ASSPQGYGYT
TRBJ2-5	TRBV7-8	ASSLGLAGAGETQY
TRBJ2-7	TRBV11-2	ASSLVGHLYEQY
TRBJ2-7	TRBV5-6	ASSWGQVAFEQY
TRBJ2-5	TRBV19	ASHGTVETQY
TRBJ2-7	TRBV7-8	ASGSGYEQY
TRBJ1-3	TRBV27	ASSENRIPGSGNTIY
TRBJ2-5	TRBV2	ASSVRAGQETQY
TRBJ2-2	TRBV6-2/TRBV6-3	ASSYAGGNTGELF
TRBJ2-7	TRBV13	ASSTGLAGGPGEQY
TRBJ1-1	TRBV5-1	ASSLSGGRGSDEAF
TRBJ2-7	TRBV2	ASRHRRPGTSGSAQYEQY
TRBJ1-2	TRBV29-1	SAWGGAGYT
TRBJ1-2	TRBV18	ASSANKNRGYNYGYT
TRBJ2-7	TRBV28	ASSSGTSPGSYEQY
TRBJ1-6	TRBV6-7	ARKTGGHSYNSPLH
TRBJ2-7	TRBV25-1	ASSEQGVGGEQY
TRBJ1-5	TRBV7-8	ASSLVPGMGMPQH
TRBJ1-1	TRBV5-1	ASSLYQGAHTEAF
TRBJ2-5	TRBV24-1	ATKRGPGETQY
TRBJ2-1	TRBV18	ASSPTEGGVYNEQF
TRBJ2-1	TRBV6-1	ASSESVGAYNEQF
TRBJ1-1	TRBV7-6	ASSLEDPGTEAF